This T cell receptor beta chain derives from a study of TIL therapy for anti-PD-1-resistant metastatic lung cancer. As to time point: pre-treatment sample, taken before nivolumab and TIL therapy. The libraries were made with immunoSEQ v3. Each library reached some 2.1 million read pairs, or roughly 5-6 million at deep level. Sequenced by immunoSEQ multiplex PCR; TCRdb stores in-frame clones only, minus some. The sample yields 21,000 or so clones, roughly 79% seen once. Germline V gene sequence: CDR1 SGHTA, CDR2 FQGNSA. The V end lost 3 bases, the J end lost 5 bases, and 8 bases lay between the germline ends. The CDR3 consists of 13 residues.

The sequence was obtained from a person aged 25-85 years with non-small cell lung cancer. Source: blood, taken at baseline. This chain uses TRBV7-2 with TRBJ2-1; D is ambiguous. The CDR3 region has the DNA TGTGCCAGCAGCTTTTCGATCGACAATGAGCAGTTCTTC. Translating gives CASSFSIDNEQFF.